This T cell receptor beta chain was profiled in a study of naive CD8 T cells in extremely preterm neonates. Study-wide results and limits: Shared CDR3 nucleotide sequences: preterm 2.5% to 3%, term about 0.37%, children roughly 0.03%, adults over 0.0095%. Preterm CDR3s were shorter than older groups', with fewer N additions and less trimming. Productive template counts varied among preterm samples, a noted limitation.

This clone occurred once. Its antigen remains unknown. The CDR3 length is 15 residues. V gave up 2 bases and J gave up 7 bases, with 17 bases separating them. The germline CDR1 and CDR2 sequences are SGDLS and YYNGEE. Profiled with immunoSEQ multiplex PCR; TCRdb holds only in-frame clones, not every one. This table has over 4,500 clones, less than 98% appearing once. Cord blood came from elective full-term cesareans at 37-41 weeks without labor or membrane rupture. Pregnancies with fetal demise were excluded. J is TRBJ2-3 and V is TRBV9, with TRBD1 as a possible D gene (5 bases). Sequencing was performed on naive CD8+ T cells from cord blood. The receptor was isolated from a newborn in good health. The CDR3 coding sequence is TGTGCCAGCAGCGTTAGCCCTGGGGCCAGGTATACGCAGTATTTT. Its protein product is CASSVSPGARYTQYF. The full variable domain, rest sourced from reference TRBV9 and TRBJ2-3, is DSGVTQTPKHLITATGQRVTLRCSPRSGDLSVYWYQQSLDQGLQFLIQYYNGEERAKGNILERFSAQQFPDLHSELNLSSLELGDSALYFCASSVSPGARYTQYFGPGTRLTVL.